These T cell receptor beta chains were read from a single sample in a study of T cell repertoires in cytomegalovirus infection. TCRdb reanalysed the reads using MiXCR and keeps one entry per CDR3 protein. The sample holds 450,000 to 650,000 distinct CDR3 sequences; approximately 40% are singletons and the top ten take about half. Their cognate antigens are unknown. The specimen was cultured PBMCs, collected from culture after CMV antigen stimulation. These receptors all come from a human donor in good health (CMV status not recorded). Some clones in this sample may be carry-over from other donors' samples. CDR3s include the opening cysteine and the closing phenylalanine or tryptophan.

TRBJ1-1	TRBV6-1	CASSKRDSRLYNTEAFF
TRBJ1-2	TRBV7-9	CASTPEVHTF
TRBJ2-2	TRBV4-1	CASSHPLGGNTGELFF
TRBJ2-7	TRBV28	CASSSGQGAQEQYF
TRBJ1-6	TRBV7-9	CASSKDRGEKFSPLHF
TRBJ2-2	TRBV2	CASRYGEGTGELFF
TRBJ1-2	TRBV7-9	CASSSRRDDKNYGYTF
TRBJ1-2	TRBV7-2	CASSLAGTVGGYGYTF
TRBJ2-3	TRBV7-2	CASSLVGLAGGGDTQYF
TRBJ1-5	TRBV6-2/TRBV6-3	CASSRQDSGNQPQHF
TRBJ2-2	TRBV6-1	CASSGALAVNTGELFF
TRBJ2-3	TRBV7-6	CASTPLSTDTQYF
TRBJ2-3	TRBV6-5	CASSYPGDTQYF
TRBJ2-2	TRBV11-3	CASSLTNSGELFF
TRBJ1-5	TRBV29-1	CSVGTGLVDQPQHF
TRBJ1-1	TRBV7-8	CASSVEQGTEAFF
TRBJ2-7	TRBV5-4	CASSKLGGGEQYF
TRBJ2-2	TRBV12-3/TRBV12-4	CASSLTTGRGVGELFF
TRBJ2-7	TRBV6-1	CASGRDPTYEQYF
TRBJ2-1	TRBV20-1	CSAHSTSHEFF
TRBJ2-5	TRBV12-3/TRBV12-4	CASSFKRGVEETQYF
TRBJ2-7	TRBV7-2	CASSKGLGGFYEQYF
TRBJ1-4	TRBV7-9	CASSGSTNEKLFF
TRBJ2-1	TRBV7-2	CGSSLFLGVASGYNEQFF
TRBJ2-1	TRBV7-8	CASSNPGVWNEQFF
TRBJ2-5	TRBV7-8	CASSYGLAGASYQETQYF
TRBJ2-1	TRBV5-4	CASSGNGGLAGGGNEQFF
TRBJ2-5	TRBV19	CASSIDGTEETQYF
TRBJ2-6	TRBV7-2	CASSLRNPGSGANVLTF